The T cell receptor (beta chain) under discussion was sequenced for a study of blood T cell repertoires in COVID-19. Clones were read by immunoSEQ multiplex PCR, and TCRdb kept only the in-frame ones, dropping some. The repertoire includes hundreds of thousands of clones, about 89% of them detected once, and 4% to 5.5% sits in the top ten. The sequencing sample was made of peripheral blood. The receptor was isolated from a woman in her 30s with acute or convalescent COVID-19.

CDR3 bases: TGCAGCGTTGAAGAGGAGGGGGCGGGAGGTTATGGCTACACCTTC. This sequence encodes CSVEEEGAGGYGYTF. V is TRBV29-1 and J is TRBJ1-2; 7 bases map to TRBD1. The CDR3 loop spans 15 amino acids. Per the germline V gene, CDR1 is SQVTM and CDR2 is ANQGSEA. V was pared by 0 bases and J by 5 bases, with 9 bases of the junction left unmatched.